The 17 T cell receptor beta chains listed next were all sequenced from one sample in a study of identical twins. TCRdb re-called the 5' RACE reads through MiXCR, storing one row per CDR3 protein. The sample has some 710,000 distinct CDR3 sequences; 5.5% to 6.5% are singletons. Sample: naive T cells sorted from blood. All receptors derive from a man aged 18 to 30 in good health.

The V and J genes are TRBV20-1 and TRBJ2-7; tentative D call: TRBD1 (7 bases). Between the trimmed V and J ends, which lost 1 base and 4 bases, there was a span of 20 bases. This CDR3 has 16 amino acids. CDR1 and CDR2 from the germline V gene are DFQATT and SNEGSKA (reference sequence). CDR3 amino acids: CSARVSRDSRGYEQYF. In DNA form, the CDR3 reads TGCAGTGCTAGAGTTTCCCGGGACTCCAGGGGGTACGAGCAGTACTTC.

This clonotype has ten or more counts. The rearrangement uses TRBV20-1 and TRBJ2-3, with 10 bases that match TRBD1. The CDR3 is made up of 16 amino acids. The V gene's germline CDR1 is DFQATT and CDR2 SNEGSKA (reference sequence). V lost 6 bases and J lost 7; bases outside the gene matches: 16. CDR3 in DNA: TGCAGTGCCCACGACGGGACAGGGGATAGTATAAATACGCAGTATTTT. Residues: CSAHDGTGDSINTQYF.

In this sample, this clonotype turned up many times. The V gene is TRBV5-1, the J gene TRBJ2-1; TRBD2 matches 11 bases. Germline V CDR1 and CDR2: SGHRS, YFSETQ. The CDR3 totals 15 residues. With 6 bases clipped from V and 9 bases from J, the junction kept 11 bases outside the gene matches. In DNA, the CDR3 is TGCGCCAGCAATCCTAGCGGGAGGAGACTCAGTGAGCAGTTCTTC. Its protein is CASNPSGRRLSEQFF.

This clonotype occurred many times. The chain couples TRBV20-1 to TRBJ2-3, with a weak D call TRBD2 (6 bases). Germline CDR1 DFQATT, CDR2 SNEGSKA (reference sequence). The CDR3 is 15 amino acids. V shed 0 bases and J shed 8 bases, with 18 bases lying between them. The CDR3 DNA reads as TGCAGTGCTAGAGATGGAGGGAAGGGTGGTGCTACGCAGTATTTT. Translation gives CSARDGGKGGATQYF.

The CDR3 reads CATRASGNTGELFF. CDR3 DNA: TGTGCCACCAGGGCTAGCGGTAACACCGGGGAGCTGTTTTTT. V and J are TRBV6-2 or TRBV6-3 and TRBJ2-2; 7 bases map to TRBD2. The trim removed 10 bases at V and 2 bases at J, leaving 7 bases unmatched. Germline V lookup: CDR1 MNHEY, CDR2 SVGEGT. The CDR3 length is 14 residues.

This clonotype was recorded a few times. This sequence joins TRBV25-1 and TRBJ2-5; a possible D gene is TRBD2 (6 bases). V lost 4 bases, J lost 1 base, and 10 bases lay in between. This CDR3 is 14 amino acids long. CDR1 and CDR2 (germline): MGHDK, SYGVNS. CDR3 sequence: CASSVLALQETQYF. The DNA for the CDR3 is TGTGCCAGCAGTGTCCTAGCGCTCCAAGAGACCCAGTACTTC.

This clonotype was seen more than once but under ten times. The chain recombines TRBV9 with TRBJ2-3; the D gene could be TRBD1 or TRBD2 (5 bases each). V lost 4 bases and J 0 bases, leaving 15 bases between the germline ends. The CDR3 totals 16 residues. The germline gives CDR1 SGDLS, CDR2 YYNGEE. CDR3 residues: CASSPVWDPSTDTQYF. The CDR3 nucleotides are TGTGCCAGCAGCCCCGTGTGGGACCCGAGCACAGATACGCAGTATTTT.

This chain uses TRBV7-2 with TRBJ2-6; 7 bases align to TRBD1. Germline loops: CDR1 SGHTA, CDR2 FQGNSA. With V trimmed by 5 bases and J by 18 bases, 19 bases remained unmatched. CDR3 length equals 15 residues. DNA of the CDR3: TGTGCCAGCAGCCCCCGACAGGGACCCCTCTTGAGATCGACTTTC. Protein: CASSPRQGPLLRSTF.

Many counts were recorded for this clonotype. The V and J genes are TRBV7-6 and TRBJ2-1, with D possibly being TRBD2 (7 bases). The CDR3 covers 15 residues. V was cut by 5 bases and J by 2 bases, with 13 bases left in between. The germline V gene encodes CDR1 SGHVS and CDR2 FNYEAQ. CDR3 region: CASSLRGGTYNEQFF. CDR3 coding DNA: TGTGCCAGCAGCCTTCGCGGGGGCACCTACAATGAGCAGTTCTTC.

The sample holds a few counts of this clonotype. V usage is TRBV20-1 and J usage is TRBJ2-5; TRBD2 aligns across 9 bases. The germline V gene encodes CDR1 DFQATT and CDR2 SNEGSKA (reference sequence). The CDR3 contains 15 residues. V lost 3 bases, J lost 3 bases, and 8 bases stayed unmatched. The CDR3 loop is CSARGISGSEETQYF. The DNA of the CDR3 is TGCAGTGCTAGGGGGATTAGCGGGAGCGAAGAGACCCAGTACTTC.

This chain uses TRBV7-8 with TRBJ2-1; D possibly corresponds to TRBD1 (6 bases). There are 17 residues in the CDR3. Germline V gene data show CDR1 as SGHVS and CDR2 as FQNEAQ. Between the trimmed V and J ends, which lost 1 base and 2 bases, there was a span of 15 bases. The CDR3 DNA reads TGTGCCAGCAGCTTAGACTCAACAGGGCTCACCTACAATGAGCAGTTCTTC. Protein product: CASSLDSTGLTYNEQFF. Complete variable domain (other parts from reference TRBV7-8 and TRBJ2-1): GAGVSQSPRYKVAKRGQDVALRCDPISGHVSLFWYQQALGQGPEFLTYFQNEAQLDKSGLPSDRFFAERPEGSVSTLKIQRTQQEDSAVYLCASSLDSTGLTYNEQFFGPGTRLTVL.

This rearrangement joins TRBV27 to TRBJ2-5, with D tentatively TRBD2 (5 bases). CDR3 size: 13 residues. The V gene lost 8 bases and the J gene lost 6 bases, with 16 bases spanning the gap. In germline, CDR1 is MNHEY, CDR2 SMNVEV (reference sequence). The CDR3 DNA reads as TGTGCCAGCCGAGGAATGCCGGGAAAGACCCAGTACTTC. Translation gives CASRGMPGKTQYF.

The chain joins TRBV12-3 or TRBV12-4 to TRBJ2-3; TRBD1 agrees at 8 bases. Unmatched junction bases numbered 12, after V lost 6 bases and J lost 4 bases. The CDR3 is 16 amino acids. The CDR3 bases are TGTGCCAGCAGGGACAACAGGGGGTATCGGGCAGATACGCAGTATTTT. This encodes CASRDNRGYRADTQYF.

In its sample, this clonotype was seen many times. This chain uses TRBV12-3 or TRBV12-4 with TRBJ2-5; TRBD1 matches 9 bases. V was pared by 5 bases and J by 5 bases, with 3 bases of the junction left unmatched. This CDR3 is 13 amino acids long. The CDR3 is CASSTGGIETQYF. DNA for the CDR3: TGTGCCAGCAGTACAGGGGGCATTGAGACCCAGTACTTC.

This chain uses TRBV11-2 with TRBJ1-3; D call uncertain. Trimming took 1 base from V and 1 from J, leaving 8 bases between them. The CDR3 is made up of 15 amino acids. CDR1 SGHAT and CDR2 FQNNGV come from the germline V gene. CDR3 nucleotide sequence: TGTGCCAGCAGCTTAGGACGTCAGTCTGGAAACACCATATATTTT. Protein: CASSLGRQSGNTIYF.

The V and J genes are TRBV5-6 and TRBJ2-1; perhaps TRBD2 as D (6 bases). V gave up 2 bases and J gave up 9 bases, with 15 bases separating them. This CDR3 comprises 14 residues. Germline V gene sequence: CDR1 SGHDT, CDR2 YYEEEE. The CDR3 nucleotides are TGTGCCAGCAGCTTACTGGCGGGGTGGGGTGAGCAGTTCTTC. Protein: CASSLLAGWGEQFF.

This clonotype was counted many times. This sequence joins TRBV20-1 and TRBJ1-1; D is unclear. The CDR3 is 14 amino acids. The V end was cut by 5 bases, the J end by 0 bases, with 13 bases between. Germline-derived CDR1 and CDR2 are DFQATT and SNEGSKA (reference sequence). The CDR3 here is CSAPLRRLNTEAFF. The DNA of the CDR3 is TGCAGTGCTCCCCTGAGGCGCCTGAACACTGAAGCTTTCTTT.